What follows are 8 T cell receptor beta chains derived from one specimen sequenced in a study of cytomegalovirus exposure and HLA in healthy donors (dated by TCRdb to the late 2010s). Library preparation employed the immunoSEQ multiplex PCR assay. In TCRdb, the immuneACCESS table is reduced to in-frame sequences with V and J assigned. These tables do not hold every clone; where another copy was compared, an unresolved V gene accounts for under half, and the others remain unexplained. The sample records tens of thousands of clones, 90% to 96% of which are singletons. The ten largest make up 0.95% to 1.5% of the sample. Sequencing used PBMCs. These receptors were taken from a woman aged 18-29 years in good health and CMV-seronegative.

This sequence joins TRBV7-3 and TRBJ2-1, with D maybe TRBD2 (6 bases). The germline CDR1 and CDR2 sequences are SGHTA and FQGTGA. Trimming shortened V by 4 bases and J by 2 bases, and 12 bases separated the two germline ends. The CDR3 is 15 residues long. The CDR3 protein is CASSSAGGAYNEQFF. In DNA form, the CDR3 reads TGTGCCAGCAGCTCCGCCGGAGGGGCCTACAATGAGCAGTTCTTC.

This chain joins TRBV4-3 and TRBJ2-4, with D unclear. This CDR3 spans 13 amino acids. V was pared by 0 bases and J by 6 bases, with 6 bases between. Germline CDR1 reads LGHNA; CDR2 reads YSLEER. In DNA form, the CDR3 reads TGCGCCAGCAGCCAAGAGAGTAGAAACATTCAGTACTTC. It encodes CASSQESRNIQYF.

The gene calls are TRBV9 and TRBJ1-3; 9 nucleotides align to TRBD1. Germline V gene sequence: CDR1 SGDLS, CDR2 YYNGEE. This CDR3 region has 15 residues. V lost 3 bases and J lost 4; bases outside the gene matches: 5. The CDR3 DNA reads TGTGCCAGCAGCGCCACAGGGGGCGAAGGAAACACCATATATTTT. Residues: CASSATGGEGNTIYF.

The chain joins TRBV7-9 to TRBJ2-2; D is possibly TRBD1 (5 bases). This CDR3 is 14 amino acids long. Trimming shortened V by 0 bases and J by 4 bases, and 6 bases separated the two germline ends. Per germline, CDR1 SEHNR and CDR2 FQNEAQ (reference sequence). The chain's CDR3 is CASSLAGLTGELFF. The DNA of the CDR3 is TGTGCCAGCAGCTTAGCGGGGCTCACCGGGGAGCTGTTTTTT.

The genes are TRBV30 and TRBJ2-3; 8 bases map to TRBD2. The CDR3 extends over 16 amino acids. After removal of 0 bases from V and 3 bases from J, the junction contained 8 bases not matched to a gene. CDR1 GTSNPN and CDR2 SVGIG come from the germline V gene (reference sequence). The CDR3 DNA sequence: TGTGCCTGGAGTGTTGGGCTGGGCGGGGGGACAGATACGCAGTATTTT. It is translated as CAWSVGLGGGTDTQYF.

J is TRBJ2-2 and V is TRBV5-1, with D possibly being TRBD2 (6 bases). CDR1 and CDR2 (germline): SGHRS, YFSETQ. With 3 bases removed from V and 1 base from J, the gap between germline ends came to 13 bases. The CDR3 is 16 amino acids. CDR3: CASSSSTSLNTGELFF. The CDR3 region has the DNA TGCGCCAGCAGCTCCTCTACTAGCCTGAACACCGGGGAGCTGTTTTTT.

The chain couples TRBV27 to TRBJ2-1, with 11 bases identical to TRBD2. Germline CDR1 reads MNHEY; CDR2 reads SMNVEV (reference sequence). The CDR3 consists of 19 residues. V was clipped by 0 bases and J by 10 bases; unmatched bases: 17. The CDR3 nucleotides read TGTGCCAGCAGTTTATCGTGGGGTGGGGTACTAGCGGGGGCGGGGGAGCAGTTCTTC. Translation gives CASSLSWGGVLAGAGEQFF.

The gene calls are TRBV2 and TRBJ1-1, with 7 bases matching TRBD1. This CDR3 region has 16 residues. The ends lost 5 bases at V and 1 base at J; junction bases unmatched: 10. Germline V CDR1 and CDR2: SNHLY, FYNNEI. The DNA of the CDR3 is TGTGCCAGCAGTCCCAGGGGGTTCTCTAGGAACACTGAAGCTTTCTTT. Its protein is CASSPRGFSRNTEAFF.